The source of this TCR beta chain is a study of CD8+ T cells in alopecia areata. The overall study: Those patients who were treated received oral tofacitinib, which was given at 5 to 10 mg twice daily for moderate-to-severe alopecia areata. Study-level results: Elevated clonality characterized lesional scalp relative to normal scalp, particularly in alopecia totalis/universalis.

V was pared by 5 bases and J by 2 bases, with 9 bases between. The CDR3 length is 13 residues. Germline CDR1 reads MNHEY; CDR2 reads SVGAGI. Once RNA had been extracted, it was reverse transcribed into cDNA to act as the sequencing template. Repertoires were generated with immunoSEQ multiplex PCR, while TCRdb's copy carries only in-frame clones and drops some. The table has 100,000 to 150,000 clones, approximately 57% seen once. Turning to this clone: The antigen is not known.

Stated treatment: oral pan-JAK inhibitor, 5-10 mg twice daily. The chain employs TRBV6-5 and TRBJ1-2; possible D gene TRBD1, 6 bases. This sequence was found in a human donor with alopecia areata. The material sequenced was CD4+ T cells sorted from blood, taken at week 4, from a patient treated with tofacitinib. The DNA for the CDR3 is TGTGCCAGCAGTAACAGGGTGAACTATGGCTACACCTTC. Amino acids: CASSNRVNYGYTF.